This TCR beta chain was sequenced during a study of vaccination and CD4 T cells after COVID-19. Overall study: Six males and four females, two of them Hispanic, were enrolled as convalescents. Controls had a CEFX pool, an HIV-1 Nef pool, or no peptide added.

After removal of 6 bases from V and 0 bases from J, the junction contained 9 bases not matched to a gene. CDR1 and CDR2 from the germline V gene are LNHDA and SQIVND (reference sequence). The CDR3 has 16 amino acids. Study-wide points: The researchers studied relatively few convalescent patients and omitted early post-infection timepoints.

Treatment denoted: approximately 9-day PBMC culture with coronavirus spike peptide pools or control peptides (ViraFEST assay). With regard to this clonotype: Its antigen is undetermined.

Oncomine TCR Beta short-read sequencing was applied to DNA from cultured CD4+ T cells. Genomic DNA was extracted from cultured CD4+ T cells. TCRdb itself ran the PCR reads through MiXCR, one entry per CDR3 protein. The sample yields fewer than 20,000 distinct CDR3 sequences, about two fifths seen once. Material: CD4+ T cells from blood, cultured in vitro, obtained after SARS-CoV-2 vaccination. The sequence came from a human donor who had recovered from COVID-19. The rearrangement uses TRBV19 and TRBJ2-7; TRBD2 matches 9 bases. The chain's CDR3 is CASSPTLAGSSYEQYF. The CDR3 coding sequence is TGTGCCAGTAGCCCTACTCTAGCGGGAAGCTCCTACGAGCAGTACTTC.